These T cell receptor beta chains were read from a single sample in a study of T cell repertoires in cytomegalovirus infection. TCRdb used MiXCR to reprocess the reads, holding one entry per CDR3 protein. Here the sample spans fewer than 550,000 distinct CDR3 sequences, about 17% being singletons. The sample comprised CD8+ T cells from PBMCs. The receptor set was obtained from a human donor in good health (CMV status not recorded). Some clones in this sample may be carry-over from other donors' samples. The CDR3 runs from the conserved cysteine through the conserved F or W. D genes are given only for firm matches. Where a row states a size, it is once, few, many or the class of an expanded clone; other rows omit it.

v_call	j_call	d_call	clone_size	cdr3_nt	cdr3_aa
TRBV7-9	TRBJ2-7	-	many	TGTGCCAGCAGCTTTCCTCCGGGGCGGCGGGGCTACGAGCAGTACTTC	CASSFPPGRRGYEQYF
TRBV28	TRBJ2-1	-	many	TGTGCCAGCAGTCCCACGTCCAATGAGCAGTTCTTC	CASSPTSNEQFF
TRBV6-2/TRBV6-3	TRBJ2-7	TRBD1	few	TGTGCCAGCATCGACTTCAACAGGGGAAGCTCCTACGAGCAGTACTTC	CASIDFNRGSSYEQYF
TRBV4-2	TRBJ1-5	-	few	TGTGCCAGCAGCCAAGATTCGGCAGGGAATCAGCCCCAGCATTTT	CASSQDSAGNQPQHF
TRBV20-1	TRBJ1-1	-	-	TGCAGTGCTAGCCCGTCAACAGGCACCTTGAACACTGAAGCTTTCTTT	CSASPSTGTLNTEAFF
TRBV19	TRBJ1-2	-	-	TGTGCCAGTAGTATTCAGCAGGGACGAGGGTATGGCTACAGCTTC	CASSIQQGRGYGYSF
TRBV7-8	TRBJ2-1	-	many	TGTGCCAGCAGCTTACAGGGCGGCAATGAGCAGTTCTTC	CASSLQGGNEQFF
TRBV7-2	TRBJ1-5	TRBD1	many	TGTGCCAGCAGGAACGACACTACAGGGGTTTGGGGCAATCAGCCCCAGCATTTT	CASRNDTTGVWGNQPQHF
TRBV7-3	TRBJ2-4	TRBD2	many	TGTGCCAGCAGCTTAGGGGGGGACAAAAACATTCAGTACTTC	CASSLGGDKNIQYF
TRBV19	TRBJ2-5	TRBD1	-	TGTGCCAGTAGTATAGGTGAAACGGGACAGGTTTGGCAAGAGACCCAGTACTTC	CASSIGETGQVWQETQYF
TRBV6-6	TRBJ1-5	-	few	TGTGCCAGCAGTTATCCTCGGATAGGGGATAGCAATCAGCCCCAGCATTTT	CASSYPRIGDSNQPQHF
TRBV24-1	TRBJ2-2	-	many	TGTGCCACCAGGCGGCCTTACGGGTACACCGGGGAGCTGTTTTTT	CATRRPYGYTGELFF
TRBV6-6	TRBJ1-5	-	few	TGTGCCAGCGGGGCAGGAGAGATTAGCAATCAGCCCCAGCATTTT	CASGAGEISNQPQHF
TRBV10-2	TRBJ2-7	-	many	TGCGCCAGCAGTGAGCCAAACAACGAGCAGTACTTC	CASSEPNNEQYF
TRBV7-9	TRBJ1-1	TRBD1	many	TGTGCCAGCAGCAGCGGGGACAGGGGGCCCATGAACACTGAAGCTTTCTTT	CASSSGDRGPMNTEAFF
TRBV7-6	TRBJ1-5	-	many	TGTGCCAGCAGCCGACCTAATCAGCCCCAGCATTTT	CASSRPNQPQHF
TRBV5-1	TRBJ2-7	-	many	TGCGCCAGCAGCCAGACGGGGGGCCACGAGCAGTACTTC	CASSQTGGHEQYF
TRBV30	TRBJ2-3	TRBD1	-	TGTGCCTGGAGCCAGGGGGCCGGGGATACGCAGTATTTT	CAWSQGAGDTQYF
TRBV7-9	TRBJ2-1	-	-	TGTGCCAGCAGCCAGCAGGACAGACCCTACAATGAGCAGTTCTTC	CASSQQDRPYNEQFF
TRBV4-1	TRBJ2-7	TRBD1	-	TGCGCCAGCAGCCAAGATTGGGACAGAGCCTACGAGCAGTACTTC	CASSQDWDRAYEQYF
TRBV25-1	TRBJ2-1	-	many	TGTGCCAGCAGTGAAAGGGACTTCTCCTACAATGAGCAGTTCTTC	CASSERDFSYNEQFF
TRBV18	TRBJ2-7	TRBD1	-	TGTGCCAGCTCTACGGGACAGGGAGTCTACGAGCAGTACTTC	CASSTGQGVYEQYF
TRBV7-3	TRBJ2-5	TRBD2	many	TGTGCCAGCAGGCCAGGACTAGCGCCTCAAGAGACCCAGTACTTC	CASRPGLAPQETQYF
TRBV9	TRBJ2-5	TRBD2	-	TGTGCCAGCAGCGTAGAGACTAGCCGGGAGACCCAGTACTTC	CASSVETSRETQYF
TRBV7-9	TRBJ1-2	TRBD1	many	TGTGCCAGCAGCCTCGGACAGGACGGAGGCTACACCTTC	CASSLGQDGGYTF
TRBV11-2	TRBJ2-6	-	many	TGTGCCAGCAGCCCGACTAGGGGGGCCGGGGCCAACGTCCTGACTTTC	CASSPTRGAGANVLTF
TRBV19	TRBJ1-5	-	-	TGTGCCAGTAGTTTCCTTAGGGACACCAATCAGCCCCAGCATTTT	CASSFLRDTNQPQHF
TRBV12-3/TRBV12-4	TRBJ2-3	TRBD2	many	TGTGCCAGCAGTTTCGGGAGGGCTAAAGATACGCAGTATTTT	CASSFGRAKDTQYF
TRBV5-1	TRBJ2-7	TRBD1	few	TGCGCCAGCCAGAGCCAAACAGGGGTGAAAACCTACGAGCAGTACTTC	CASQSQTGVKTYEQYF
TRBV6-1	TRBJ2-7	-	few	TGTGCCAGCAGCACGGGACGGACCACTTACGAGCAGTACTTC	CASSTGRTTYEQYF
TRBV10-3	TRBJ2-7	TRBD1	few	TGTGCCATCAGTGAGGACAGGGCCAGCTCCTACGAGCAGTACTTC	CAISEDRASSYEQYF
TRBV4-1	TRBJ1-5	-	-	TGCGCCAGCAGCCAAAAATTCGATCAGCCCCAGCATTTT	CASSQKFDQPQHF
TRBV12-3/TRBV12-4	TRBJ1-4	TRBD1	many	TGTGCCAGCAGTTCCCTCGGGACAGGGCCTCGGGGTGAAAAACTGTTTTTT	CASSSLGTGPRGEKLFF
TRBV6-5	TRBJ2-1	-	-	TGTGCCAGCAGTTACTCGATCGGGACACTGGACAATGAGCAGTTCTTC	CASSYSIGTLDNEQFF
TRBV12-3/TRBV12-4	TRBJ1-5	-	few	TGTGCCAGCAGTTGGGGCGGAGATCAGCCCCAGCATTTT	CASSWGGDQPQHF
TRBV7-3	TRBJ1-1	-	few	TGTGCCAGCAGCTACCACCTTTGGGGGGAACGTCGGGCTTTCTTT	CASSYHLWGERRAFF
TRBV29-1	TRBJ1-1	-	-	TGCAGTGACGGGGGCGCGAATACTGAAGCTTTCTTT	CSDGGANTEAFF
TRBV11-2	TRBJ1-5	TRBD1	-	TGTGCCAGCAGCTTAGGTGCAGGGGGCACTCAGCCCCAGCATTTT	CASSLGAGGTQPQHF